This T cell receptor (beta chain) was retrieved from a study of chemoradiotherapy in HPV16-positive cancers. With respect to this clone: Its specificity is not known.

The J segment lost 3 bases and the V segment lost 0 bases, leaving 4 bases of the junction unmatched. The CDR3 loop spans 16 amino acids. The germline V gene has CDR1 MNHEY and CDR2 SVGAGI. General observations from the study: Non-HPV-specific T cells did not expand in tumors during treatment, whereas candidate HPV-specific clones and E7-related motifs did.

The table came from immunoSEQ multiplex PCR; TCRdb's copy has only in-frame clones and leaves some out. Of about 500 clones listed, roughly four fifths are singletons. Source: tumor tissue, taken from a patient who underwent chemoradiotherapy. V usage is TRBV6-5 and J usage is TRBJ2-7; 11 bases fit TRBD1. The TCR comes from a human donor with HPV-associated anogenital cancer. The CDR3 nucleotides are TGTGCCAGCAGTTACTCTACCGGGACAGGGGGCTACGAGCAGTACTTC. This gives the protein CASSYSTGTGGYEQYF.